These 11 T cell receptor beta chains were all obtained from the same sample, sequenced in a study of monozygotic twins with inflammatory bowel disease. From the 5' RACE reads, TCRdb lists one entry per CDR3 protein and no DNA. The sample yields around 140,000 distinct CDR3 sequences, of which the top ten take up around 2.5%. The sample consisted of blood. These receptors were collected from a human donor with ulcerative colitis or Crohn's disease, or a healthy co-twin of an affected twin (not recorded which).

The chain is built from TRBV7-6 and TRBJ1-3. The CDR3 contains 16 residues. The germline V gene encodes CDR1 SGHVS and CDR2 FNYEAQ. CDR3 amino acids: CASSLGTPISGNTIYF.

The chain carries TRBV5-1 and TRBJ2-3; without DNA, the TCRdb call of TRBD1 cannot be checked. The CDR3 is made up of 15 amino acids. Germline CDR1 and CDR2: SGHRS and YFSETQ. CDR3 protein: CASSLAAGSGDTQYF.

The chain links TRBV5-1 to TRBJ2-5; absent DNA, TCRdb's TRBD1 call cannot be checked. The CDR3 runs to 13 residues. Looked up from germline, CDR1 is SGHRS and CDR2 is YFSETQ. CDR3 sequence reads: CASSSGQQETQYF.

V and J are TRBV9 and TRBJ2-1; TCRdb outputs TRBD2, but without DNA this stays unchecked. CDR1 and CDR2 from the germline V gene are SGDLS and YYNGEE. This CDR3 contains 17 residues. Here the CDR3 reads CASSVALQLAGLNEQFF.

The rearrangement joins TRBV4-2 to TRBJ1-6. From germline, CDR1 is LGHNA and CDR2 YNFKEQ. The CDR3 is made up of 16 amino acids. CDR3 loop: CASSQVEVNPNSPLHF.

This chain uses TRBV4-3 with TRBJ1-1. This CDR3 has 16 amino acids. Germline assignment: CDR1 LGHNA and CDR2 YSLEER. The CDR3 protein is CASSQGPGGWGTEAFF.

This sequence joins TRBV20-1 and TRBJ2-5; absent DNA, TCRdb's TRBD1 call cannot be checked. The CDR3 covers 13 residues. Germline V gene sequence: CDR1 DFQATT, CDR2 SNEGSKA (reference sequence). CDR3 in amino acids: CSADRGPEETQYF.

V is TRBV18 and J is TRBJ1-2. This CDR3 is 15 amino acids long. Germline CDR1 KGHSH, CDR2 LQKENI. CDR3 region: CASSPGQPRFSGYTF.

This chain uses TRBV6-2 or TRBV6-3 with TRBJ2-7; TCRdb indicates TRBD2, and absent DNA this call remains unverified. This CDR3 is 14 amino acids long. In germline, CDR1 is MNHEY, CDR2 SVGEGT. The CDR3 loop is CASSRGRLSYEQYF.

The rearrangement uses TRBV20-1 and TRBJ1-5; TCRdb reports TRBD1, a call that lacks DNA to check it against. CDR3 length equals 14 residues. CDR1 is DFQATT, CDR2 SNEGSKA, per germline (reference sequence). CDR3 region: CSALDSRNDQPQHF.

The chain joins TRBV6-2 or TRBV6-3 to TRBJ2-2; without DNA, the TCRdb call of TRBD1 cannot be checked. There are 16 residues in the CDR3. In germline, CDR1 is MNHEY, CDR2 SVGEGT. CDR3 region: CASIPHLVANTGELFF.